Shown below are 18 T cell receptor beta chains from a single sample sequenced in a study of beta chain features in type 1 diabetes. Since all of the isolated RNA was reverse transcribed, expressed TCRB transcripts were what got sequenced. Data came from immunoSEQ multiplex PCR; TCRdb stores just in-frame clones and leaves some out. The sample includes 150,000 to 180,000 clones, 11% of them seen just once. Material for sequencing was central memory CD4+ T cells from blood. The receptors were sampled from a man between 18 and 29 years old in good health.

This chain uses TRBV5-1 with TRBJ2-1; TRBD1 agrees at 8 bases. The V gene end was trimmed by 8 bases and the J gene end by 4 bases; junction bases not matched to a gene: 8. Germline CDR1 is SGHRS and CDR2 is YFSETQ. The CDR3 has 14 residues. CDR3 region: CASFRDRTYNEQFF. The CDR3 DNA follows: TGCGCCAGTTTCCGGGACAGGACATACAATGAGCAGTTCTTC.

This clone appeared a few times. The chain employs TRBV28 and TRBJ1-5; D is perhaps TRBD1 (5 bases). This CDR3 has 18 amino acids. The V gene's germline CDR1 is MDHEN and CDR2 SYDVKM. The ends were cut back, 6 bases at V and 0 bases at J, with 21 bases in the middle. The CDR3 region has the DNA TGTGCCAGCAGACCTCGTCGGCAGGGAGGGTATAGCAATCAGCCCCAGCATTTT. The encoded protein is CASRPRRQGGYSNQPQHF. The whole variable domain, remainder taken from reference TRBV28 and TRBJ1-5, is DVKVTQSSRYLVKRTGEKVFLECVQDMDHENMFWYRQDPGLGLRLIYFSYDVKMKEKGDIPEGYSVSREKKERFSLILESASTNQTSMYLCASRPRRQGGYSNQPQHFGDGTRLSIL.

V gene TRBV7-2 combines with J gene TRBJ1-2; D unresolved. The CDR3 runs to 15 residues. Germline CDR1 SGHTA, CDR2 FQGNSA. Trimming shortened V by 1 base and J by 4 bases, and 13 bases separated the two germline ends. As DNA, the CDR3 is TGTGCCAGCAGCTTAGGTATGACAAGAGGCTATGGCTACACCTTC. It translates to CASSLGMTRGYGYTF.

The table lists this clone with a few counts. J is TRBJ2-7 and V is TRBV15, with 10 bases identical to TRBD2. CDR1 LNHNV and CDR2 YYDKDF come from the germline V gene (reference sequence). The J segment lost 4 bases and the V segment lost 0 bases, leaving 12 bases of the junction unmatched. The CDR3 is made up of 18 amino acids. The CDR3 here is CATSRDFGLAGGLYEQYF. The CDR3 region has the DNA TGTGCCACCAGCAGAGATTTCGGGTTAGCGGGGGGCCTTTACGAGCAGTACTTC.

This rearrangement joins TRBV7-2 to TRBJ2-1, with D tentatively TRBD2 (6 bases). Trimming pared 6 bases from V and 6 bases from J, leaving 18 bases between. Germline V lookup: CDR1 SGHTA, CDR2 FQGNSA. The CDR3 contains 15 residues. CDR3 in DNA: TGTGCCAGCAGACGACGGGACTCCTTGGGCAATGAGCAGTTCTTC. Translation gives CASRRRDSLGNEQFF.

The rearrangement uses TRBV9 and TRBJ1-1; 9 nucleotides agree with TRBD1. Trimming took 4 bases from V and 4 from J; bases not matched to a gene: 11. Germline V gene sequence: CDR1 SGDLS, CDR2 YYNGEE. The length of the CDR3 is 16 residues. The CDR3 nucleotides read TGTGCCAGCAGCCCTGGGACAGGGAAGAGTGGCACTGAAGCTTTCTTT. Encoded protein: CASSPGTGKSGTEAFF.

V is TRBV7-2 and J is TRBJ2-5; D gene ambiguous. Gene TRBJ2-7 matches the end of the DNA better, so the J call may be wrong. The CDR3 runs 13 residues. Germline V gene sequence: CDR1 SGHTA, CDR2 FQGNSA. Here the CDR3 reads CASSLGANYEQYF. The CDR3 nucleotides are TGTGCCAGCAGCTTAGGGGCAAACTACGAGCAGTACTTC.

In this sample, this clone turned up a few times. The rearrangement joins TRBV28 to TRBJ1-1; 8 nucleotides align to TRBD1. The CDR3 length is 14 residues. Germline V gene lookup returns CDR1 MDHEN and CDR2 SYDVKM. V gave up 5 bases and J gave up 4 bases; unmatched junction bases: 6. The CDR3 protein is CASSPGGAGTEAFF. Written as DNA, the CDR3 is TGTGCCAGCAGTCCAGGGGGCGCGGGCACTGAAGCTTTCTTT.

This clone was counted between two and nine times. CDR3 bases: TGTGCCAGCAGCTTAGCTCCCGGGACAGGCAAAAACATTCAGTACTTC. Translated, it gives CASSLAPGTGKNIQYF. The chain couples TRBV7-2 to TRBJ2-4; TRBD1 agrees at 8 bases. Germline assignment: CDR1 SGHTA and CDR2 FQGNSA. There are 16 residues in the CDR3. After removal of 0 bases from V and 3 bases from J, the junction contained 4 bases not matched to a gene.

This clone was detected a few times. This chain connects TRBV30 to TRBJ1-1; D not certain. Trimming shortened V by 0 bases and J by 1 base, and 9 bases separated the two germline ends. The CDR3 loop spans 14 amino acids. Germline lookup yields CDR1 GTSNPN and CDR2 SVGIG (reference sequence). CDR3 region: CAWSVLGKNTEAFF. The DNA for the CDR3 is TGTGCCTGGAGTGTACTAGGGAAGAACACTGAAGCTTTCTTT.

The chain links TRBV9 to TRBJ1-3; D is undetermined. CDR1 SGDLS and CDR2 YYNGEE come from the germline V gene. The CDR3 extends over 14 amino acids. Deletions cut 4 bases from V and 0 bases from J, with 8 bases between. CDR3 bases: TGTGCCAGCAGCAGGGAGAACTCTGGAAACACCATATATTTT. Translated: CASSRENSGNTIYF.

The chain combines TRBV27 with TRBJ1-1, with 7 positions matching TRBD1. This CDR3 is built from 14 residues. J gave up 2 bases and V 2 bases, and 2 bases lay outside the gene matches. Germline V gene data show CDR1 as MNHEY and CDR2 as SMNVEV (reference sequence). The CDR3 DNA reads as TGTGCCAGCAGTTTAGACAGGGCCAACACTGAAGCTTTCTTT. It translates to CASSLDRANTEAFF.

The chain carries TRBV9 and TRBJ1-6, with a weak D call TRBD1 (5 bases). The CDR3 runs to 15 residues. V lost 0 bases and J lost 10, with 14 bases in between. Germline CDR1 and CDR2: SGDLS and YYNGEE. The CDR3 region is CASSVGLEGTSPLHF. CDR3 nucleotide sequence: TGTGCCAGCAGCGTAGGGCTGGAGGGGACGTCACCCCTCCACTTT.

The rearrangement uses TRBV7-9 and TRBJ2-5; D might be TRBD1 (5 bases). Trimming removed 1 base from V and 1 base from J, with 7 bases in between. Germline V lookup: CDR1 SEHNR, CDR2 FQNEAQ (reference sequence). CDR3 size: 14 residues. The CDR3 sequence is CASSLGTSQETQYF. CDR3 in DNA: TGTGCCAGCAGCTTAGGGACAAGCCAAGAGACCCAGTACTTC. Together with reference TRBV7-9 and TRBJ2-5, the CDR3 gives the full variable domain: DTGVSQNPRHKITKRGQNVTFRCDPISEHNRLYWYRQTLGQGPEFLTYFQNEAQLEKSRLLSDRFSAERPKGSFSTLEIQRTEQGDSAMYLCASSLGTSQETQYFGPGTRLLVL.

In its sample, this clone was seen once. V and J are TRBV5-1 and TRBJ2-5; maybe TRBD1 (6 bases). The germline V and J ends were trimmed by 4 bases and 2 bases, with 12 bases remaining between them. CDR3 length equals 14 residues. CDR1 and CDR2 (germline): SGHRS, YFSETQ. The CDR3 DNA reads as TGCGCCAGCAGCCCCGGACAGTGGCAAGAGACCCAGTACTTC. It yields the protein CASSPGQWQETQYF. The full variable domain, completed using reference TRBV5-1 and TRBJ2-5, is KAGVTQTPRYLIKTRGQQVTLSCSPISGHRSVSWYQQTPGQGLQFLFEYFSETQRNKGNFPGRFSGRQFSNSRSEMNVSTLELGDSALYLCASSPGQWQETQYFGPGTRLLVL.

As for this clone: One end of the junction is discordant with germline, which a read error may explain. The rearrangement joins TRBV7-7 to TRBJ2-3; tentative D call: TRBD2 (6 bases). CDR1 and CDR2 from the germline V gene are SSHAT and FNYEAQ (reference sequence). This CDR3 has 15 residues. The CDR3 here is CASSLDGRRTDTQYF. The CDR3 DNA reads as TGTGCTAGCAGTCTCGACGGGAGACGCACAGATACGCAGTATTTT.

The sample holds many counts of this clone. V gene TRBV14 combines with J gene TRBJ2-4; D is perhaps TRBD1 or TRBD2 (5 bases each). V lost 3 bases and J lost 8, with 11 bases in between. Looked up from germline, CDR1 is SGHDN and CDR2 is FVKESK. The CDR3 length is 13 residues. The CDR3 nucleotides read TGTGCCAGCAGCCAGGCCGGGACGTACATTCAGTACTTC. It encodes CASSQAGTYIQYF.

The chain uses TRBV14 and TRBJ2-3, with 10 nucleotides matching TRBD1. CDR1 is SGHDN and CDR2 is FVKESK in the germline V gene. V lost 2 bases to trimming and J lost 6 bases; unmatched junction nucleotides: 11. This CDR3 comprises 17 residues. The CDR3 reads CASSQKLRDRGGDTQYF. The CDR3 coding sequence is TGTGCCAGCAGCCAAAAGCTCCGGGACAGGGGCGGGGATACGCAGTATTTT.